This TCR beta chain was identified in a study of tumor and adjacent non-tumor tissue in lung cancer. The overall study: There were around 11 adenocarcinoma, a couple of squamous cell carcinoma and 1 small cell lung cancer cases.

To note about this clonotype: The antigen remains unidentified.

Study-level points and caveats: Patients with more diverse tumor TCRs had worse survival. In normal lung, the top 100 clones were significantly more dominant than in tumor.

The library came from three nested PCR rounds adapted from ARM-PCR protocols. Via MiXCR, TCRdb re-called the multiplex PCR reads, giving one row per CDR3 protein. The table shows some 100,000 distinct CDR3 sequences, with approximately 82% occurring only once. No cell sorting was done before RNA was extracted from the tissue. The ends were cut back, 10 bases at V and 3 bases at J, with 15 bases in the middle. This CDR3 is built from 14 residues. CDR1 MDHEN and CDR2 SYDVKM come from the germline V gene. V usage is TRBV28 and J usage is TRBJ1-4, with unresolved D. The sample comprised lung tumor tissue. This TCR was recovered from a woman aged 60 to 75 with non-small cell lung cancer. The CDR3 DNA follows: TGTGCCAACATCGCAGCAACACCTAATGAAAAACTGTTTTTT. Its translation: CANIAATPNEKLFF.